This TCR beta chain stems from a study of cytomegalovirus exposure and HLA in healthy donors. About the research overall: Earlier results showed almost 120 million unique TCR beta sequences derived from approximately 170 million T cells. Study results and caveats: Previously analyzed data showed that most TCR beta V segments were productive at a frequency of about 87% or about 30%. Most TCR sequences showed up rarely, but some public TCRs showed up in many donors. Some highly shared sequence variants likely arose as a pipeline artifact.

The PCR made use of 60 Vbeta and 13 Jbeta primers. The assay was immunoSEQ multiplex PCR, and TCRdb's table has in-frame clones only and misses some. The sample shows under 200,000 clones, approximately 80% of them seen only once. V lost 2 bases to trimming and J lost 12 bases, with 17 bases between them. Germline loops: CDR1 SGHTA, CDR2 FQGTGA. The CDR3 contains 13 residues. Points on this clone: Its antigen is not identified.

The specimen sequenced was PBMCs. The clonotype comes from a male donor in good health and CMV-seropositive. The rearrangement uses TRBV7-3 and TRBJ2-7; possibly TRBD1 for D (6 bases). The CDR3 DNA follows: TGTGCCAGCAGCTTAGACCCGAACAGGGAGAGGTACTTC. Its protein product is CASSLDPNRERYF.